A selection of T cell receptor beta chains follows, all from one sample in a study of blood T cell repertoires in COVID-19. Only in-frame clones appear in the TCRdb table, and some are missing; sequencing was by immunoSEQ multiplex PCR. This sample carries about 87,000 clones, about 90% of them seen once, and the ten largest clones take 7.4%. Material for sequencing was peripheral blood. The source is a human donor with acute or convalescent COVID-19. The donor label of this sample is uncertain. CDR3s include the opening cysteine and the closing phenylalanine or tryptophan. The D gene is left open where the match is weak. The size of a clone is reported for some rows only, either as once, few or many, or as a class for expanded clones.

.	.	TRBV18	TRBJ1-4	TGTGCCAGCTCACCTGATGGGACAACAACTAATGAAAAACTGTTTTTT	CASSPDGTTTNEKLFF
TRBD2	.	TRBV12-5	TRBJ2-7	TGTGCTAGTGCCCTGGGAGGGGTCTACGAGCAGTACTTC	CASALGGVYEQYF
TRBD2	.	TRBV19	TRBJ2-5	TGTGCCAGTAGTATTCCAGCGGGGGGCGGGGAGACCCAGTACTTC	CASSIPAGGGETQYF
.	.	TRBV29-1	TRBJ1-2	TGCAGCGTTGAAAAGGGGCCACACACTAACTATGGCTACACCTTC	CSVEKGPHTNYGYTF
.	.	TRBV9	TRBJ2-5	TGTGCCAGCAGCGTAGGGACAGCGCAAGAGACCCAGTACTTC	CASSVGTAQETQYF
.	.	TRBV18	TRBJ2-1	TGTGCCAGCTCACCACCATTGGGTCAGGGACTCTACAATGAGCAGTTCTTC	CASSPPLGQGLYNEQFF
TRBD1	.	TRBV15	TRBJ2-4	TGTGCCACCAGCGCGAGGGGACAGGGAACGAACATTCAGTACTTC	CATSARGQGTNIQYF
TRBD1	.	TRBV7-3	TRBJ1-2	TGTGCCAGCAGCTTAAATCAGGGGGCGAAGGGCTACACCTTC	CASSLNQGAKGYTF
.	.	TRBV9	TRBJ1-1	TGTGCCAGCAGCGTAGATGGACAGTTTGAAGCTTTCTTT	CASSVDGQFEAFF
TRBD1	.	TRBV18	TRBJ2-2	TGTGCCAGCCACTATCGGACAGGGGTCTTCGGGGAGCTGTTTTTT	CASHYRTGVFGELFF
TRBD1	.	TRBV28	TRBJ1-1	TGTGCCAGCAGTTTACCGGACAGGGGGGCTTTCTTT	CASSLPDRGAFF
TRBD2	.	TRBV4-3	TRBJ2-5	TGCGCCAGCAGCCAAGCCCGGACTAGCGGGGGGCAAGAGACCCAGTACTTC	CASSQARTSGGQETQYF
TRBD2	.	TRBV5-1	TRBJ2-1	TGCGCCAGCAGCACGGCAGGCGGGGGGGCCAATGAGCAGTTCTTC	CASSTAGGGANEQFF
.	.	TRBV19	TRBJ1-1	TGTGCCAGTATCCACTCCGCGGCCTCCACTGAAGCTTTCTTT	CASIHSAASTEAFF
.	.	TRBV30	TRBJ1-5	TGTGCCTGGAGCTACCTCAACGGCAATCAGCCCCAGCATTTT	CAWSYLNGNQPQHF
TRBD2	.	TRBV12-5	TRBJ2-1	TGTGCTAGTGACGCTCGGACTAGCGGACTATACAATGAGCAGTTCTTC	CASDARTSGLYNEQFF
.	.	TRBV7-9	TRBJ1-2	TGTGCCAGCGGTCAGGATGGCTACACCTTC	CASGQDGYTF
TRBD1	once	TRBV6-5	TRBJ1-4	TGTGCCAGCAGTTTTGGGCAGGGGGGTGAAAAACTGTTTTTT	CASSFGQGGEKLFF
.	.	TRBV10-3	TRBJ2-7	TGTGCCATCAGTTATGGAGGGACCCCCAACGAGCAGTACTTC	CAISYGGTPNEQYF
TRBD1	.	TRBV19	TRBJ1-2	TGTGCCAGTAGTGAGGACAGGGCCATCTTAGGCTACACCTTC	CASSEDRAILGYTF
.	.	TRBV7-9	TRBJ2-7	TGTGCCAGCAGCTTAGTAGGGATTATCGGGGACGAGCAGTACTTC	CASSLVGIIGDEQYF
.	.	TRBV6-5	TRBJ1-2	TGTGCCAGCAGTTACCCGGCAGGGAAGGGCTACACCTTC	CASSYPAGKGYTF
.	.	TRBV3-1/TRBV3-2	TRBJ2-7	TGTGCCAGCAGCCAAGGGAGCGGAGGAACCGTTTCCCCTTCCTACGAGCAGTACTTC	CASSQGSGGTVSPSYEQYF
.	.	TRBV18	TRBJ1-5	TGTGCCAGCTCACCGCCACCCTCGGGTCAGCCCCAGCATTTT	CASSPPPSGQPQHF
TRBD1	few	TRBV6-5	TRBJ1-2	TGTGCCAGCAGGGAGCAGGGGGCGCAGAGCTATGGCTACACCTTC	CASREQGAQSYGYTF
TRBD1	.	TRBV28	TRBJ1-1	TGTGCCAGCAGTTGGGCGGGGGACAGGGTATCGGAAGCTTTCTTT	CASSWAGDRVSEAFF
.	.	TRBV5-6	TRBJ2-3	TGTGCCAGCAGCCGAATAGGCACAGATACGCAGTATTTT	CASSRIGTDTQYF
.	.	TRBV9	TRBJ1-1	TGTGCCAGCAGCGCTGGGGGGGGCCGGGCCATGAACACTGAAGCTTTCTTT	CASSAGGGRAMNTEAFF
TRBD1	once	TRBV7-2	TRBJ2-7	TGTGCCAGCAGCCTACGGGGCAGGGGGTTTTACGAGCAGTACTTC	CASSLRGRGFYEQYF
.	.	TRBV19	TRBJ2-5	TGTGCCAGTAGTATTGACCCCGGGGGTGGTTTGGAGACCCAGTACTTC	CASSIDPGGGLETQYF
.	few	TRBV25-1	TRBJ1-3	TGTGCCAGCAGTACCGACAGAGTCTCTGGAAACACCATATATTTT	CASSTDRVSGNTIYF
.	.	TRBV6-2/TRBV6-3	TRBJ1-2	TGTGCCAGCAGTTACTCGCGCAGGGAAACTCTTTTTTATGGCTACACCTTC	CASSYSRRETLFYGYTF
TRBD1	.	TRBV5-1	TRBJ2-3	TGCGCCAGCAGCTTAGCGGACAGGCGGACAGATACGCAGTATTTT	CASSLADRRTDTQYF
.	.	TRBV2	TRBJ1-3	TGTGCCAGCAACAGGGATCGTGGAAACACCATATATTTT	CASNRDRGNTIYF
TRBD1	.	TRBV6-5	TRBJ1-2	TGTGCCAGCAGGACAGGGTTGCGTGGCTACACCTTC	CASRTGLRGYTF
.	.	TRBV6-5	TRBJ1-2	TGTGCCAGCAGTTTAACAGGAGCCGGCTACACCTTC	CASSLTGAGYTF
TRBD2	few	TRBV11-2	TRBJ2-2	TGTGCCAGCAGCTCCCTGGTTGCGGGGGGGCCCGCGGAGCTGTTTTTT	CASSSLVAGGPAELFF
TRBD1	few	TRBV6-5	TRBJ1-5	TGTGCCAGCAGTTACTCGACAGGGGGCGATCAGCCCCAGCATTTT	CASSYSTGGDQPQHF
.	.	TRBV7-9	TRBJ1-4	TGTGCCAGCAGCTTCCGGGACAACCCTAATGAAAAACTGTTTTTT	CASSFRDNPNEKLFF
.	.	TRBV7-2	TRBJ1-1	TGTGCCAGCAGCTTAGCTGCAGGGCTGAACACTGAAGCTTTCTTT	CASSLAAGLNTEAFF
TRBD2	.	TRBV10-3	TRBJ2-5	TGTGCCATCAGGACTAGCGGAGTCGAGGAAGAGACCCAGTACTTC	CAIRTSGVEEETQYF
TRBD1	.	TRBV7-2	TRBJ2-7	TGTGCCAGCAGCACCCGACAGGGACCCTACGAGCAGTACTTC	CASSTRQGPYEQYF
.	.	TRBV29-1	TRBJ2-7	TGCAGCGTTGTGAGGTCAGTCTCCTACGAGCAGTACTTC	CSVVRSVSYEQYF
TRBD1	.	TRBV18	TRBJ2-2	TGTGCCAGCTCATCCGGGACAGAAAACACCGGGGAGCTGTTTTTT	CASSSGTENTGELFF
.	once	TRBV12-3/TRBV12-4	TRBJ1-5	TGTGCCAGCTCCCGAGTGAAGGGGGCCCAGCATTTT	CASSRVKGAQHF
.	few	TRBV3-1/TRBV3-2	TRBJ1-3	TGTGCCAGCAGCCCTAGGGGAAACACCATATATTTT	CASSPRGNTIYF